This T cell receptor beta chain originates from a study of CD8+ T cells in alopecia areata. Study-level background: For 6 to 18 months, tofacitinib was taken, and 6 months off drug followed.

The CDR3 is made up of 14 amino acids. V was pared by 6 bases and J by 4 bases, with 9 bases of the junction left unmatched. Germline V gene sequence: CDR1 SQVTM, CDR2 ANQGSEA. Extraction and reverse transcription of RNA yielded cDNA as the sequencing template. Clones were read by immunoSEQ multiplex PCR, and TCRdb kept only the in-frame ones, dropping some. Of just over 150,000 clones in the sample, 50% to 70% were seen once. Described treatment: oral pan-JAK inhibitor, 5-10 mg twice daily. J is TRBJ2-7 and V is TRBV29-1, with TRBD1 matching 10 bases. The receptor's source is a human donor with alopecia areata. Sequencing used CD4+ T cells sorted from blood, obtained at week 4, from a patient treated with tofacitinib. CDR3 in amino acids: CSVETGGLIYEQYF. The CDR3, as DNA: TGCAGCGTAGAGACAGGGGGCCTAATTTACGAGCAGTACTTC.